This TCR beta chain was obtained from a study of cytomegalovirus exposure and HLA in healthy donors. Whole-study findings and limits: Among CMV-associated TCR beta chains, most appeared HLA-restricted in a later analysis. Association with HLA alleles at 0.05 false discovery rate was found for around 15,000 TCR beta sequences in a later analysis.

This clone was counted a few times. Its matching antigen is unknown. The PCR used 60 Vbeta and 13 Jbeta primers. Assay: immunoSEQ multiplex PCR; the TCRdb copy retains only in-frame clones and omits some. Altogether about 69,000 clones are present, 68% being singletons, with the ten largest covering 9.5% to 12%. CDR1 is MGHRA, CDR2 YSYEKL, per germline. V was clipped by 1 base and J by 1 base, with 19 bases between them. The CDR3 is made up of 18 amino acids. Source material: PBMCs. The receptor comes from a woman younger than 45 in good health and CMV-seronegative. The V gene is TRBV4-1, the J gene TRBJ1-2; D might be TRBD1 (6 bases). The CDR3 loop reads CASSQVAGRGLGNYGYTF. The CDR3 nucleotides are TGCGCCAGCAGCCAAGTCGCGGGGCGGGGGCTGGGTAACTATGGCTACACCTTC.